This T cell receptor beta chain was found in a study of OX40 agonist ivuxolimab in advanced cancers. General study results and limits: Mean expanded clone counts were higher in CD8+ than CD4+ T cells. Clonal expansion was among the lowest in partial responders at 0.1-3.0 mg/kg, especially CD8+.

In regard to this clone: The antigen is undetermined.

It was autoimmune disease history or systemic immunosuppression that excluded patients. Assay used: immunoSEQ multiplex PCR; TCRdb lists only in-frame clones, some missing. The data show some 18,000 clones, approximately 83% seen once. Germline CDR1 and CDR2: SGHTA and FQGTGA. V gave up 4 bases and J gave up 4 bases; unmatched junction bases: 9. There are 15 residues in the CDR3. J is TRBJ2-7 and V is TRBV7-3, with TRBD1 identical over 8 bases. This receptor was taken from an adult with an advanced solid tumor such as melanoma, head and neck, liver or kidney cancer. The material was CD4+ or CD8+ T cells sorted from blood, obtained in a trial of the OX40 agonist ivuxolimab. CDR3 bases: TGTGCCAGCAGCTGGGGATCGGGACAGGAGTACGAGCAGTACTTC. Its translation: CASSWGSGQEYEQYF. Full variable domain (rest looked up from reference TRBV7-3 and TRBJ2-7): GAGVSQTPSNKVTEKGKYVELRCDPISGHTALYWYRQSLGQGPEFLIYFQGTGAADDSGLPNDRFFAVRPEGSVSTLKIQRTERGDSAVYLCASSWGSGQEYEQYFGPGTRLTVT.